This TCR beta chain was recovered during a study of T cell responses to AZD1222 COVID-19 vaccine. The CDR3 has 16 amino acids. In germline, CDR1 is KGHDR, CDR2 SFDVKD. V lost 3 bases and J lost 1; bases outside the gene matches: 3. In this sample, this clone turned up once. This table comes from immunoSEQ multiplex PCR, and its TCRdb copy is limited to in-frame clones, with some not included. There are around 200,000 clones in the sample; 88% occur only once, and about 0.49% lies in the top ten. The source was peripheral blood, collected on day 0 of AZD1222 vaccination. The clonotype was recovered from an adult in good health. The chain carries TRBV24-1 and TRBJ2-1; 9 bases are shared with TRBD1. CDR3 protein: CATSDAGTGSYNEQFF. The CDR3 DNA reads TGTGCCACCAGTGATGCCGGGACAGGGTCCTACAATGAGCAGTTCTTC.